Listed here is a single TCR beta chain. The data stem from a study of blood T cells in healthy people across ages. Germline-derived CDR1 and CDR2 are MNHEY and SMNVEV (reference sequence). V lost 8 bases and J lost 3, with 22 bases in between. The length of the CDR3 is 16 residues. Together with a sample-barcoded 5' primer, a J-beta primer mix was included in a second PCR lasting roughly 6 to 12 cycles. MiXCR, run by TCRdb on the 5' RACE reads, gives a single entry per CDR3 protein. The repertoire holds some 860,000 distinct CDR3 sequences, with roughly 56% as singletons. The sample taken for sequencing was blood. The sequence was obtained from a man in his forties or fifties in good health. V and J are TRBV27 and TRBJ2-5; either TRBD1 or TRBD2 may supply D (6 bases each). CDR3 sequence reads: CASRGLVTSNKETQYF. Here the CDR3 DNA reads TGTGCCAGCCGGGGGCTCGTGACGTCGAATAAAGAGACCCAGTACTTC.